This TCR beta chain was found in a study of T cell changes during pregnancy in multiple sclerosis. Data came from immunoSEQ multiplex PCR; TCRdb stores just in-frame clones and leaves some out. Among tens of thousands of clones listed, around 90% were seen once. This clonotype was sampled from a female donor with multiple sclerosis, enrolled in a pregnancy study. Source: peripheral blood, taken before pregnancy.

The CDR3 reads CASSQGREGGGQVTQYF. DNA for the CDR3: TGCGCCAGCAGCCAAGGCCGCGAAGGGGGCGGACAGGTGACCCAGTACTTC. V is TRBV4-1 and J is TRBJ2-5; 7 nucleotides line up with TRBD1. J was trimmed by 7 bases and V by 1 base; bases with no gene match: 15. Germline lookup yields CDR1 MGHRA and CDR2 YSYEKL. There are 17 residues in the CDR3.